Presented here are 25 T cell receptor beta chains from one specimen sequenced in a study of early T cells in non-severe SARS-CoV-2 infection. Each CDR3 protein is one row after TCRdb ran MiXCR on the 5' RACE reads. The sample lists approximately 81,000 distinct CDR3 sequences, over 11% seen once, with around 3% in the top ten. Sequenced material: whole blood. These receptors all stem from an adult who was a healthcare worker with PCR-confirmed SARS-CoV-2 infection or an uninfected control (not recorded which).

This clonotype was counted only a few times. The chain is built from TRBV7-8 and TRBJ1-1; D remains ambiguous. Deletions cut 0 bases from V and 10 bases from J, with 33 bases between. Germline V gene lookup returns CDR1 SGHVS and CDR2 FQNEAQ. This CDR3 is 20 amino acids long. The chain's CDR3 is CASSLAKPSWEDFDLTSAFF. As DNA, the CDR3 is TGTGCCAGCAGCTTAGCGAAACCCAGTTGGGAGGACTTCGATCTTACGTCAGCTTTCTTT.

This clonotype was detected many times. The chain recombines TRBV21-1 with TRBJ2-1; TRBD1 is the table's D call, not checked against the DNA. TRBV21-1 is classified as a pseudogene. This CDR3 is built from 16 residues. The CDR3 loop is CASIPGQASSYNEQFF. The CDR3, as DNA: TGTGCCAGCATTCCGGGACAGGCGAGCTCCTACAATGAGCAGTTCTTC.

This clonotype was found a few times. The chain employs TRBV7-9 and TRBJ2-1, with 11 bases matching TRBD2. The length of the CDR3 is 15 residues. Unmatched junction bases numbered 8, after V lost 3 bases and J lost 10 bases. Per germline, CDR1 SEHNR and CDR2 FQNEAQ (reference sequence). CDR3 region: CASSFVTSGGPEQFF. The CDR3 DNA sequence: TGTGCCAGCAGCTTTGTCACTAGCGGGGGCCCAGAGCAGTTCTTC.

This clonotype appeared many times. The rearrangement joins TRBV27 to TRBJ2-6; TRBD1 matches 9 bases. Germline V gene lookup returns CDR1 MNHEY and CDR2 SMNVEV (reference sequence). The CDR3 runs to 17 residues. The V gene end was trimmed by 5 bases and the J gene end by 0 bases; junction bases not matched to a gene: 5. The CDR3 coding sequence is TGTGCCAGCAGTAGATCGGACAGGGGCTCTGGGGCCAACGTCCTGACTTTC. Translated, it gives CASSRSDRGSGANVLTF.

V is TRBV20-1 and J is TRBJ2-7; D uncertain. Trimming removed 0 bases from V and 3 bases from J, with 15 bases in between. The germline V gene encodes CDR1 DFQATT and CDR2 SNEGSKA (reference sequence). This CDR3 is built from 15 residues. The CDR3, as DNA: TGCAGTGCTAGAGATTCAGTGAGGCACATCTACGAGCAGTACTTC. Its protein is CSARDSVRHIYEQYF.

The gene calls are TRBV9 and TRBJ2-3, with D possibly matching TRBD1 (5 bases). V lost 0 bases to trimming and J lost 4 bases, with 15 bases between them. Germline V lookup: CDR1 SGDLS, CDR2 YYNGEE. The CDR3 loop spans 16 amino acids. CDR3 nucleotides: TGTGCCAGCAGCGTAGAGCCAGGGTATGCGGCAGATACGCAGTATTTT. It encodes CASSVEPGYAADTQYF.

This clonotype was detected only a few times. The chain couples TRBV6-5 to TRBJ1-2, with TRBD1 as a possible D gene (5 bases). Trimming removed 8 bases from V and 5 bases from J, with 24 bases in between. The CDR3 covers 16 residues. Germline V gene sequence: CDR1 MNHEY, CDR2 SVGAGI. CDR3: CASGGPRDGIYYGYTF. The CDR3, as DNA: TGTGCCAGCGGAGGCCCGCGGGACGGGATTTATTATGGCTACACCTTC.

This clonotype was seen a few times. This chain uses TRBV29-1 with TRBJ2-1; 12 nucleotides align to TRBD1. Germline CDR1 and CDR2: SQVTM and ANQGSEA. The CDR3 totals 12 residues. V shed 4 bases, J shed 11 bases, and the junction held 3 bases outside the gene matches. In DNA form, the CDR3 reads TGCAGCGTTGTCGGGGACAGGGGGCAGCAGTTCTTC. It codes for CSVVGDRGQQFF.

A few counts support this clonotype. The chain carries TRBV29-1 and TRBJ2-7; the match to TRBD1 covers 9 bases. V lost 7 bases, J lost 5 bases, and 9 bases stayed unmatched. The germline V gene encodes CDR1 SQVTM and CDR2 ANQGSEA. This CDR3 has 13 residues. Here the CDR3 DNA reads TGCAGCGGCGGGACAGGGACTGGGAACGAGCAGTACTTC. It encodes CSGGTGTGNEQYF.

The table lists this clonotype with many counts. The V and J genes are TRBV7-9 and TRBJ2-1; no clear D. The germline V and J ends were trimmed by 3 bases and 5 bases, with 8 bases remaining between them. Germline CDR1 is SEHNR and CDR2 is FQNEAQ (reference sequence). The CDR3 has 13 residues. CDR3: CASSFVSDNEQFF. The CDR3 DNA reads TGTGCCAGCAGCTTTGTCAGTGACAATGAGCAGTTCTTC.

This clonotype was picked up a small number of times. The V gene is TRBV5-1, the J gene TRBJ2-5; 8 bases align to TRBD1. Germline V lookup: CDR1 SGHRS, CDR2 YFSETQ. The J segment lost 2 bases and the V segment lost 1 base, leaving 7 bases of the junction unmatched. CDR3 length equals 16 residues. The CDR3 spells CASSLTGGLVQETQYF. CDR3 bases: TGCGCCAGCAGCTTGACAGGGGGTCTAGTACAAGAGACCCAGTACTTC.

V and J are TRBV29-1 and TRBJ1-1, with D unresolved. CDR1 SQVTM and CDR2 ANQGSEA come from the germline V gene. The CDR3 is 15 residues long. The ends were cut back, 4 bases at V and 5 bases at J, with 20 bases in the middle. CDR3 sequence reads: CSVGLGSGETTEAFF. CDR3 bases: TGCAGCGTTGGGTTGGGGTCCGGGGAGACGACTGAAGCTTTCTTT. The entire variable domain, with the rest obtained from reference TRBV29-1 and TRBJ1-1, is as follows: SAVISQKPSRDICQRGTSLTIQCQVDSQVTMMFWYRQQPGQSLTLIATANQGSEATYESGFVIDKFPISRPNLTFSTLTVSNMSPEDSSIYLCSVGLGSGETTEAFFGQGTRLTVV.

V usage is TRBV19 and J usage is TRBJ1-5; D is unclear. The CDR3 runs to 12 residues. V gave up 5 bases and J gave up 5 bases, with 7 bases separating them. Germline CDR1 LNHDA, CDR2 SQIVND (reference sequence). The CDR3 sequence is CASSGVDQPQHF. Here the CDR3 DNA reads TGTGCCAGTAGTGGGGTTGATCAGCCCCAGCATTTT. The entire variable domain, with the rest obtained from reference TRBV19 and TRBJ1-5, is as follows: DGGITQSPKYLFRKEGQNVTLSCEQNLNHDAMYWYRQDPGQGLRLIYYSQIVNDFQKGDIAEGYSVSREKKESFPLTVTSAQKNPTAFYLCASSGVDQPQHFGDGTRLSIL.

This clonotype has ten or more counts. V usage is TRBV27 and J usage is TRBJ2-7, with D perhaps being TRBD1 or TRBD2 (5 bases each). Looked up from germline, CDR1 is MNHEY and CDR2 is SMNVEV (reference sequence). V lost 5 bases and J 5 bases, leaving 13 bases between the germline ends. This CDR3 contains 13 residues. The CDR3: CASSPGRTHEQYF. Written as DNA, the CDR3 is TGTGCCAGCAGTCCGGGACGGACACACGAGCAGTACTTC.

Ten or more counts support this clonotype. The chain couples TRBV7-2 to TRBJ2-2, with 8 bases identical to TRBD2. There are 15 residues in the CDR3. Germline CDR1 is SGHTA and CDR2 is FQGNSA. The J segment lost 4 bases and the V segment lost 6 bases, leaving 7 bases of the junction unmatched. The CDR3 protein is CASSRKLAVTGELFF. The CDR3 region has the DNA TGTGCCAGCAGTAGGAAACTAGCGGTCACCGGGGAGCTGTTTTTT.

The chain links TRBV19 to TRBJ2-3; D may correspond to TRBD1 or TRBD2 (5 bases each). CDR3 length: 14 amino acids. The V gene lost 6 bases and the J gene lost 2 bases, with 12 bases spanning the gap. Per germline, CDR1 LNHDA and CDR2 SQIVND (reference sequence). Here the CDR3 DNA reads TGTGCCAGTAGCTCCACAGGACTCACAGATACGCAGTATTTT. Translating gives CASSSTGLTDTQYF.

The rearrangement uses TRBV29-1 and TRBJ2-3; D might be TRBD1 (6 bases). The V end was cut by 7 bases, the J end by 4 bases, with 9 bases between. Germline CDR1 SQVTM, CDR2 ANQGSEA. The CDR3 has 11 residues. The CDR3 spells CSARQADTQYF. CDR3 DNA: TGCAGCGCTCGACAGGCAGATACGCAGTATTTT.

This clonotype occurred a few times. The CDR3 DNA reads TGCGCCAGCAGCTTGGCCACAGGGAGGAATGAGCAGTTCTTC. Amino acids: CASSLATGRNEQFF. V and J are TRBV5-1 and TRBJ2-1; D tentatively fits TRBD1 or TRBD2 (6 bases each). The germline V and J ends were trimmed by 0 bases and 7 bases, with 11 bases remaining between them. The germline gives CDR1 SGHRS, CDR2 YFSETQ. The CDR3 has 14 residues.

The genes are TRBV20-1 and TRBJ1-4; 9 bases agree with TRBD1. V shed 6 bases, J shed 8 bases, and the junction held 7 bases outside the gene matches. The CDR3 is made up of 13 amino acids. The germline CDR1 and CDR2 sequences are DFQATT and SNEGSKA (reference sequence). This CDR3 reads CSANRGLSEKLFF. CDR3 coding DNA: TGCAGTGCCAACAGGGGGCTTTCCGAAAAACTGTTTTTT.

This chain links TRBV7-2 with TRBJ2-6; 7 bases fit TRBD1. Germline lookup yields CDR1 SGHTA and CDR2 FQGNSA. V was clipped by 5 bases and J by 10 bases; unmatched bases: 2. This CDR3 comprises 12 residues. The CDR3 loop is CASSPTGNVLTF. As DNA, the CDR3 is TGTGCCAGCAGCCCGACAGGGAACGTCCTGACTTTC. Filled out from reference TRBV7-2 and TRBJ2-6, the complete variable domain reads GAGVSQSPSNKVTEKGKDVELRCDPISGHTALYWYRQSLGQGLEFLIYFQGNSAPDKSGLPSDRFSAERTGGSVSTLTIQRTQQEDSAVYLCASSPTGNVLTFGAGSRLTVL.

This chain connects TRBV29-1 to TRBJ2-1; D remains ambiguous. Germline V gene lookup returns CDR1 SQVTM and CDR2 ANQGSEA. V gave up 0 bases and J gave up 0 bases, with 9 bases separating them. The CDR3 spans 15 residues. CDR3 protein: CSVEDDTSSYNEQFF. CDR3 nucleotide sequence: TGCAGCGTTGAAGATGATACCAGCTCCTACAATGAGCAGTTCTTC.

The chain joins TRBV6-6 to TRBJ2-1, with D hard to call. This CDR3 region has 14 residues. Between the trimmed V and J ends, which lost 0 bases and 5 bases, there was a span of 8 bases. CDR1 MNHNY and CDR2 SVGAGI come from the germline V gene (reference sequence). The CDR3 loop reads CASSYSSRNNEQFF. The CDR3 DNA reads as TGTGCCAGCAGTTACTCATCCAGGAACAATGAGCAGTTCTTC.

Points on this clonotype: It may be a read error: a sequence one base away is much more abundant. The chain uses TRBV20-1 and TRBJ2-3; 9 bases are a match to TRBD2. Germline trimming cut 0 bases from V and 3 bases from J; bases unmatched to any gene: 7. This CDR3 is 16 amino acids long. Germline CDR1 reads DFQATT; CDR2 reads SNEGSKA (reference sequence). For the CDR3, the DNA is TGCAGTGCTAGAGATAGCGGGAGACCAATAACAGATACGCAGTATTTT. Its protein is CSARDSGRPITDTQYF.

In this sample, this clonotype turned up many times. The chain joins TRBV20-1 to TRBJ1-5; D remains unclear. The V gene lost 3 bases and the J gene lost 4 bases, with 10 bases spanning the gap. CDR3 length: 13 amino acids. Germline V CDR1 and CDR2: DFQATT, SNEGSKA (reference sequence). CDR3 loop: CSASGRGNQPQHF. The CDR3 DNA sequence: TGCAGTGCTAGCGGTCGAGGTAATCAGCCCCAGCATTTT.

This clonotype was observed many times. The V gene is TRBV10-3, the J gene TRBJ1-5; D is uncertain. Germline CDR1 ENHRY, CDR2 SYGVKD. The V and J ends lost 4 bases and 1 base respectively, with 8 bases between them. This CDR3 is built from 14 residues. As DNA, the CDR3 is TGTGCCATCAGTGCGGCGGGGAGCAATCAGCCCCAGCATTTT. Its protein product is CAISAAGSNQPQHF.